The present TCR beta chain was sequenced within a study of beta chain features in type 1 diabetes. Findings and caveats of the study: Patients showed naive, central memory and Treg TCRB repertoires that appeared more similar than those of healthy donors.

Every donor provided one heparinised blood draw, which averaged about 120 mL. Stem cell-like memory, regulatory, central memory and naive CD4+ cells were sorted via CD45RO/CCR7/CD25/CD127/CD95/CD27. This clone was observed a few times. Its antigen is undetermined. The entirety of the isolated RNA underwent reverse transcription, so expressed TCRB transcripts were sequenced. The method was immunoSEQ multiplex PCR; TCRdb's version includes in-frame clones alone and lacks a portion of them. The table lists hundreds of thousands of clones, about 32% of them singletons. Sequencing used naive CD4+ T cells from blood. This receptor was taken from a man aged 18 to 29 in good health.

CDR3 nucleotide sequence: TGTGCCAGCAGCTTAGGACCCTCTCAAGAGACCCAGTACTTC. Translation: CASSLGPSQETQYF. This rearrangement joins TRBV7-2 to TRBJ2-5; D gene uncertain. The CDR3 extends over 14 amino acids. Germline CDR1 is SGHTA and CDR2 is FQGNSA. Trimming left V 1 base short and J 2 bases short, with 8 bases between.